The present T cell receptor beta chain was sequenced within a study of blood T cell repertoires in COVID-19. Background on the study: Spain, Italy and the United States supplied samples that represented acute and convalescent COVID-19. In each case, the material was cDNA or gDNA derived from T cells, B-cell-depleted T cells, or PBMCs.

Original analysis: The authors estimated nucleated cell counts from reference gene primer amplification. Clones were sequenced by immunoSEQ multiplex PCR, and TCRdb holds only the in-frame ones, with some missing. V, J and clone size derive from that table, while D and trimming were established from the DNA sequence. The sample holds more than 250,000 clones, 84% seen once. The CDR3 has 14 amino acids. Germline-derived CDR1 and CDR2 are MNHNS and SASEGT. With V trimmed by 6 bases and J by 6 bases, 6 bases remained unmatched. The clonotype originates from a human donor in a cohort sampled during active COVID-19. What was sequenced was peripheral blood. The chain couples TRBV6-1 to TRBJ1-5, with TRBD1 identical over 9 bases. As DNA, the CDR3 is TGTGCCAGCAGAGCCGGGACAGGGTTTCAGCCCCAGCATTTT. Protein product: CASRAGTGFQPQHF.